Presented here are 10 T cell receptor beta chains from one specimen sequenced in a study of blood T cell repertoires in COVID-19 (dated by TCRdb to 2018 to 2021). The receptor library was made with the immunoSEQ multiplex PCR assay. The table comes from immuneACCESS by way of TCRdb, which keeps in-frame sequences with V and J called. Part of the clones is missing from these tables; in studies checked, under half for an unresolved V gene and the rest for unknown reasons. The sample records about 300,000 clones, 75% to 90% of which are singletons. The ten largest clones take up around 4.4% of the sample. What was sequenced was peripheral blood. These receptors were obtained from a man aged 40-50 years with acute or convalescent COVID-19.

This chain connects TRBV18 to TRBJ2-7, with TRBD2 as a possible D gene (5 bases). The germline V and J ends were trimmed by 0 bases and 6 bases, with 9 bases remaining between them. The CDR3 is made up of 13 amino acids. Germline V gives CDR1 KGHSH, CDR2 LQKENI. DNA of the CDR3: TGTGCCAGCTCACCACCTGGACTCCCCGAGCAGTACTTC. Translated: CASSPPGLPEQYF.

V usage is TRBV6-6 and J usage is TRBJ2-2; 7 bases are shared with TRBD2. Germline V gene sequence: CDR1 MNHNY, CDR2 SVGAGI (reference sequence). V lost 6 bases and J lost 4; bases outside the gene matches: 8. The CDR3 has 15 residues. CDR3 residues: CASSLIGTTTGELFF. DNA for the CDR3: TGTGCCAGCAGCCTAATCGGGACTACCACCGGGGAGCTGTTTTTT.

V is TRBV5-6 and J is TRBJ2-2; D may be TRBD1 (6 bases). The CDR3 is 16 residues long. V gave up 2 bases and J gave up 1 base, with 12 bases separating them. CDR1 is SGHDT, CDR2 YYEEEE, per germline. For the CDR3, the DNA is TGTGCCAGCAGCTTCTACCAGGGGTTGAACACCGGGGAGCTGTTTTTT. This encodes CASSFYQGLNTGELFF.

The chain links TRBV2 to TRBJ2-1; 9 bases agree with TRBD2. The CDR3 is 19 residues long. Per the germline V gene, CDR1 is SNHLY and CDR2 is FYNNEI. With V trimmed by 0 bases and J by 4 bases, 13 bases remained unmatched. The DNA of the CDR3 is TGTGCCAGCAGTGAAGCGCCCGGCGGGGGGGGGCAAAGATACAATGAGCAGTTCTTC. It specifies CASSEAPGGGGQRYNEQFF.

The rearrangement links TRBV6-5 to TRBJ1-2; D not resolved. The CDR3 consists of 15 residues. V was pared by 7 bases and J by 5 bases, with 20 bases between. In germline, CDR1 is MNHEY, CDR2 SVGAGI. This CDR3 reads CASTSGEVASYGYTF. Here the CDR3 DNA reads TGTGCCAGCACCTCCGGGGAGGTGGCGAGTTATGGCTACACCTTC.

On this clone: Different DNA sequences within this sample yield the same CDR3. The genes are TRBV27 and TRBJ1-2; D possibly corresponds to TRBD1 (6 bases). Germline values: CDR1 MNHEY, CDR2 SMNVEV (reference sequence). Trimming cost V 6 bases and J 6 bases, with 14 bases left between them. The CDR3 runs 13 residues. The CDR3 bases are TGTGCCAGCAGACCGACAGGAGGAGATGGCTACACCTTC. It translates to CASRPTGGDGYTF.

CDR3 in DNA: TGTGCCAGCAGCCAAGACAGGGTAGTGTATGGCTACACCTTC. It is translated as CASSQDRVVYGYTF. The gene calls are TRBV4-2 and TRBJ1-2; tentative D call: TRBD1 (5 bases). Per germline, CDR1 LGHNA and CDR2 YNFKEQ. The CDR3 has 14 amino acids. Trimming cost V 0 bases and J 5 bases, with 10 bases left between them.

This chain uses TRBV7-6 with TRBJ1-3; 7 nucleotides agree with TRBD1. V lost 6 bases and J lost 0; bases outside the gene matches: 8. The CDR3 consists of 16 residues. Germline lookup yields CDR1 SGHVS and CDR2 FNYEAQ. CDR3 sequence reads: CASRATGDHSGNTIYF. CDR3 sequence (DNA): TGTGCCAGCAGGGCCACAGGGGACCACTCTGGAAACACCATATATTTT.

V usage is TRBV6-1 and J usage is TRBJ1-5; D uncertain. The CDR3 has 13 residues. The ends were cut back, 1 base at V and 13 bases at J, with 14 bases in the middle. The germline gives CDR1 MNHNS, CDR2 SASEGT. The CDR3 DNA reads TGTGCCAGCAGTGAAGAAAGGGAGAAAACTCAGCATTTT. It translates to CASSEEREKTQHF.

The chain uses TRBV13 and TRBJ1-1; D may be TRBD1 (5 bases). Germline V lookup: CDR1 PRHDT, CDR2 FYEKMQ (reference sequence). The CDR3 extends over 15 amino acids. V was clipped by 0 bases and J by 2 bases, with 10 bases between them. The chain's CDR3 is CASSLGQGPNTEAFF. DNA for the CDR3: TGTGCCAGCAGCTTAGGCCAGGGCCCAAACACTGAAGCTTTCTTT.